A single sample gave rise to the 27 T cell receptor beta chains below, sequenced in a study of regulatory T cells in long-lasting Graves disease. Time point of the sample: newly diagnosed GD, antithyroid drugs for less than 3 months. RNA isolated from PBMCs was used to make the TCR library. iRepertoire HTBI primers and Arm-PCR of CDR3 regions built TCR beta libraries. MiXCR, run by TCRdb on the multiplex PCR reads, gives a single entry per CDR3 protein. This sample has approximately 540,000 distinct CDR3 sequences, with about 12% found just once. Separately, the same data were catalogued under a study of T cells in Graves' hyperthyroidism and ophthalmopathy.

The sample was peripheral blood mononuclear cells (PBMCs), taken at new diagnosis, from a patient treated with antithyroid drugs. These receptors originate from a woman between 25 and 40 years old with Graves disease.

The chain combines TRBV7-9 with TRBJ2-7; 8 bases agree with TRBD1. The CDR3 covers 16 residues. CDR1 and CDR2 (germline): SEHNR, FQNEAQ (reference sequence). V gave up 5 bases and J gave up 0 bases; unmatched junction bases: 9. CDR3 amino acids: CASSTEDRANSYEQYF. The CDR3 region has the DNA TGTGCCAGCAGCACCGAGGACAGGGCGAACTCCTACGAGCAGTACTTC.

The CDR3 nucleotides are TGTGCCAGCAGCCCTTTCGAGCGAGAGCAGTTCTTC. It encodes CASSPFEREQFF. This sequence joins TRBV7-9 and TRBJ2-1; unclear D gene. Germline assignment: CDR1 SEHNR and CDR2 FQNEAQ (reference sequence). This CDR3 is built from 12 residues. Trimming removed 5 bases at V and 10 bases at J, with 12 bases between.

This clonotype showed up just a few times. This rearrangement joins TRBV5-1 to TRBJ1-1, with D perhaps TRBD1 (6 bases). The CDR3 spans 14 residues. With 4 bases removed from V and 5 bases from J, the gap between germline ends came to 15 bases. In germline, CDR1 is SGHRS, CDR2 YFSETQ. CDR3 in amino acids: CASSRGRIGTEAFF. The CDR3 nucleotides are TGCGCCAGCAGCCGGGGGCGGATAGGAACTGAAGCTTTCTTT. Full variable domain (remainder filled in from reference TRBV5-1 and TRBJ1-1): KAGVTQTPRYLIKTRGQQVTLSCSPISGHRSVSWYQQTPGQGLQFLFEYFSETQRNKGNFPGRFSGRQFSNSRSEMNVSTLELGDSALYLCASSRGRIGTEAFFGQGTRLTVV.

In this sample, this clonotype turned up many times. J is TRBJ2-2 and V is TRBV12-5; maybe TRBD2 (6 bases). V lost 0 bases to trimming and J lost 1 base, with 9 bases between them. Germline CDR1 is LGHNT and CDR2 is FRNRAP. CDR3 length: 16 amino acids. In nucleotides, the CDR3 is TGTGCTAGTGGTTTGGTACGAGCGGGGAACACCGGGGAGCTGTTTTTT. It specifies CASGLVRAGNTGELFF.

This clonotype was detected many times. This chain joins TRBV5-1 and TRBJ1-4; no firm D call. Germline V gives CDR1 SGHRS, CDR2 YFSETQ. The CDR3 sequence is 15 residues long. Trimming shortened V by 1 base and J by 7 bases, and 14 bases separated the two germline ends. For the CDR3, the DNA is TGCGCCAGCAGCTTGAATGCGGATAGCGGTGAAAAACTGTTTTTT. Protein sequence: CASSLNADSGEKLFF.

The rearrangement joins TRBV2 to TRBJ1-5, with 7 bases lining up with TRBD1. The CDR3 consists of 13 residues. CDR1 and CDR2 (germline): SNHLY, FYNNEI. Losses at the gene ends were 8 bases for V and 4 bases for J; bases not matched to a gene: 5. The CDR3 sequence: CASVWDSNQPQHF. The CDR3 coding sequence is TGTGCCAGCGTCTGGGACAGTAATCAGCCCCAGCATTTT.

This clonotype was counted many times. The rearrangement uses TRBV2 and TRBJ2-7; 8 nucleotides agree with TRBD2. Germline assignment: CDR1 SNHLY and CDR2 FYNNEI. The CDR3 loop spans 14 amino acids. Germline trimming cut 1 base from V and 4 bases from J; bases unmatched to any gene: 3. Written as DNA, the CDR3 is TGTGCCAGCAGTGAAGGTCAGCGGGAGTACGAGCAGTACTTC. Residues: CASSEGQREYEQYF.

Ten or more counts support this clonotype. The rearrangement links TRBV28 to TRBJ2-4; D call uncertain. The CDR3 has 11 amino acids. From germline, CDR1 is MDHEN and CDR2 SYDVKM. Between the trimmed V and J ends, which lost 6 bases and 4 bases, there was a span of 4 bases. The CDR3 region has the DNA TGTGCCAGCAGACAGAAAAACATTCAGTACTTC. The encoded protein is CASRQKNIQYF.

CDR3: CSVGTSGRETQYF. The CDR3, as DNA: TGCAGTGTAGGGACTAGCGGGAGGGAGACCCAGTACTTC. The J gene is TRBJ2-5, the V gene TRBV20-1; 15 bases fit TRBD2. The CDR3 has 13 amino acids. The V gene end was trimmed by 7 bases and the J gene end by 5 bases; junction bases not matched to a gene: 2. Germline V lookup: CDR1 DFQATT, CDR2 SNEGSKA (reference sequence).

There are a few counts of this clonotype. J is TRBJ2-5 and V is TRBV5-1; TRBD2 is a possible D gene (5 bases). CDR1 is SGHRS and CDR2 is YFSETQ in the germline V gene. Trimming took 1 base from V and 5 from J, leaving 18 bases between them. This CDR3 is 16 amino acids long. The CDR3 DNA reads as TGCGCCAGCAGCTTGTCACCTCACGGGGTAGGGGAGACCCAGTACTTC. This encodes CASSLSPHGVGETQYF.

V is TRBV10-2 and J is TRBJ2-5; 8 bases align to TRBD2. The germline V gene encodes CDR1 WSHSY and CDR2 SAAADI. This CDR3 comprises 11 residues. V shed 10 bases and J 7 bases; nucleotides not matched to a gene: 5. The CDR3, as DNA: TGCGCCACCCGGGAGGGTGGGACCCAGTACTTC. Translated, it gives CATREGGTQYF.

As concerns this clonotype: Being one base from a much bigger clone, this may be a read error. The genes are TRBV27 and TRBJ1-5; no definite D call. V gave up 4 bases and J gave up 8 bases, with 15 bases separating them. This CDR3 is 14 amino acids long. The germline V gene encodes CDR1 MNHEY and CDR2 SMNVEV (reference sequence). Here the CDR3 reads CASSYLGGSKPQHF. The CDR3 bases are TGTGCCAGCAGTTACTTGGGAGGGAGTAAGCCCCAGCATTTT.

There are many counts of this clonotype. The chain combines TRBV6-1 with TRBJ1-1; D is undetermined. Trimming removed 4 bases at V and 3 bases at J, with 9 bases between. This CDR3 has 13 residues. Germline lookup yields CDR1 MNHNS and CDR2 SASEGT. CDR3 in amino acids: CASSAYRDTEAFF. The DNA of the CDR3 is TGTGCCAGCAGTGCCTATAGGGACACTGAAGCTTTCTTT.

This chain joins TRBV20-1 and TRBJ2-7; D may be TRBD1 or TRBD2 (6 bases each). V lost 4 bases and J 5 bases, leaving 21 bases between the germline ends. The CDR3 has 15 residues. Germline V gene lookup returns CDR1 DFQATT and CDR2 SNEGSKA (reference sequence). CDR3 nucleotides: TGCAGTGCTAAAGGGGGGCCGTATCGAGGCGACGAGCAGTACTTC. It is translated as CSAKGGPYRGDEQYF.

This clonotype was recorded many times. This CDR3 is CASSLVRYTDTQYF. In nucleotides, the CDR3 is TGTGCCAGCAGTTTGGTCAGGTACACAGATACGCAGTATTTT. This rearrangement joins TRBV12-3 or TRBV12-4 to TRBJ2-3; D gene unclear. The CDR3 spans 14 residues. The germline V and J ends were trimmed by 3 bases and 2 bases, with 9 bases remaining between them.

This clonotype was observed at least ten times. This chain connects TRBV7-9 to TRBJ1-4; D is possibly TRBD1 (6 bases). V lost 2 bases to trimming and J lost 7 bases, with 14 bases between them. Per germline, CDR1 SEHNR and CDR2 FQNEAQ (reference sequence). The CDR3 consists of 15 residues. Here the CDR3 reads CASSLQGGGGEKLFF. The CDR3 nucleotides are TGTGCCAGCAGCTTACAAGGGGGGGGTGGTGAAAAACTGTTTTTT.

This clonotype was counted at least ten times. This chain links TRBV24-1 with TRBJ2-7; TRBD1 might be the D (5 bases). Trimming took off 2 bases at V and 1 base at J, with 11 bases between the two ends. The CDR3 has 15 residues. Germline lookup yields CDR1 KGHDR and CDR2 SFDVKD. The CDR3 region has the DNA TGTGCCACCAGTGATTCTAGACAGCTTTCCTACGAGCAGTACTTC. Translated: CATSDSRQLSYEQYF.

V gene TRBV30 combines with J gene TRBJ1-1; no clear D gene. V lost 4 bases, J lost 2 bases, and 17 bases lay in between. The CDR3 spans 15 residues. The V gene's germline CDR1 is GTSNPN and CDR2 SVGIG (reference sequence). DNA for the CDR3: TGTGCCTGGAAACAATATTCGACGGCTAACACTGAAGCTTTCTTT. It specifies CAWKQYSTANTEAFF.

This clonotype was observed at least ten times. Compared with germline, one end of the junction differs, possibly owing to a read error. The chain links TRBV6-2 or TRBV6-3 to TRBJ2-3, with 9 positions matching TRBD2. Germline V gene data show CDR1 as MNHEY and CDR2 as SVGEGT. This CDR3 region has 14 residues. The CDR3 DNA reads as TGTGCCAGCAGTTTCGGGACTAGCAAAGATACGCAGTATTTT. Protein: CASSFGTSKDTQYF.

This clonotype was counted ten times or more. The chain has TRBV12-3 or TRBV12-4 and TRBJ2-7; tentative D call: TRBD2 (5 bases). Trimming stripped 1 base from V and 3 bases from J, with 10 bases between. CDR3 length equals 14 residues. CDR3 nucleotide sequence: TGTGCCAGCAGTTTAGGTGGTAGCGTCTACGAGCAGTACTTC. This encodes CASSLGGSVYEQYF.

Many counts were recorded for this clonotype. CDR3 nucleotides: TGTGCCTCCACGGACAGAAACAAAGGCCACGAGCAGTACTTC. Translation: CASTDRNKGHEQYF. The chain joins TRBV28 to TRBJ2-7; D is possibly TRBD1 (6 bases). The CDR3 runs 14 residues. Trimming shortened V by 11 bases and J by 5 bases, and 22 bases separated the two germline ends. In germline, CDR1 is MDHEN, CDR2 SYDVKM.

This clonotype was picked up many times. The chain is built from TRBV5-1 and TRBJ1-1, with unresolved D. The CDR3 is 14 residues long. Germline V gene sequence: CDR1 SGHRS, CDR2 YFSETQ. V lost 1 base and J lost 10, with 17 bases in between. CDR3 region: CASSLRQQGRLAFF. DNA for the CDR3: TGCGCCAGCAGCTTGCGTCAACAAGGCCGGTTAGCTTTCTTT.

This clonotype was counted ten times or more. This chain links TRBV20-1 with TRBJ2-5, with D perhaps matching TRBD1 or TRBD2 (5 bases each). Germline V gives CDR1 DFQATT, CDR2 SNEGSKA (reference sequence). Deletions cut 0 bases from V and 2 bases from J, with 13 bases between. The length of the CDR3 is 15 residues. CDR3 coding DNA: TGCAGTGCTAGAGACGCCCTGGGACGACAAGAGACCCAGTACTTC. As protein: CSARDALGRQETQYF.

A few counts support this clonotype. The missing conserved phenylalanine or tryptophan at the end of this CDR3 makes a read error likely. The limits of the CDR3 on the DNA are not certain, so only TCRdb's listed CDR3 is given. This rearrangement joins TRBV27 to TRBJ2-3; no check of the table's D call, TRBD1, against the DNA was made. Germline V gene data show CDR1 as MNHEY and CDR2 as SMNVEV (reference sequence). The CDR3 length equals 9 residues, ends included. CDR3 region: CASSFLGRD.

This clonotype was counted only a few times. The rearrangement uses TRBV2 and TRBJ1-2, with unresolved D. V lost 7 bases to trimming and J lost 2 bases, with 8 bases between them. This CDR3 has 12 amino acids. Germline V CDR1 and CDR2: SNHLY, FYNNEI. Here the CDR3 DNA reads TGTGCCAGCAAATGGGAGAACTATGGCTACACCTTC. Protein product: CASKWENYGYTF.

Ten or more counts support this clonotype. The junction departs from germline at one end; a sequencing error may be responsible. The CDR3 DNA reads TGCGCCAGCAGCCAGTCACAGGGGTCTAATTCACCCCTCCACTTT. Its translation: CASSQSQGSNSPLHF. The genes are TRBV7-2 and TRBJ1-6; 7 nucleotides line up with TRBD1. CDR3 size: 15 residues. Germline CDR1 is SGHTA and CDR2 is FQGNSA.

This clonotype was counted ten times or more. The gene calls are TRBV5-4 and TRBJ1-6, with TRBD1 matching 9 bases. J was trimmed by 8 bases and V by 0 bases; bases with no gene match: 0. Looked up from germline, CDR1 is SGHNT and CDR2 is YYREEE (reference sequence). CDR3 length equals 14 residues. DNA for the CDR3: TGTGCCAGCAGCTTGGACAGGGGGCATTCACCCCTCCACTTT. Translation gives CASSLDRGHSPLHF.